This TCR beta chain was observed in a study of CD8+ T cells in alopecia areata. About the study: Percentage of affected scalp area was the basis on which treated patients' severity was scored. The study's findings and limits: Tofacitinib significantly brought down scalp clonality and expanded CD8+ clones among top 100.

Treatment noted: oral pan-JAK inhibitor, 5-10 mg twice daily. The germline V and J ends were trimmed by 1 base and 1 base, with 18 bases remaining between them. The CDR3 sequence is 17 residues long. In germline, CDR1 is SQVTM, CDR2 ANQGSEA. Extraction of RNA preceded its reverse transcription into cDNA, which served as the sequencing template. Here immunoSEQ multiplex PCR was the method, and the copy in TCRdb shows in-frame clones only, minus some. The table includes roughly 100,000 clones, about nine tenths detected once. Concerning this clone itself: What it recognizes is unknown.

J is TRBJ2-3 and V is TRBV29-1, with D perhaps being TRBD1 or TRBD2 (5 bases each). The source was CD8+ T cells sorted from blood, collected at approximately week 31, from a patient treated with tofacitinib. This receptor was obtained from a human donor with alopecia areata. The CDR3 region is CSVEVPWGSDGTDTQYF. In nucleotides, the CDR3 is TGCAGCGTTGAAGTTCCGTGGGGGTCGGATGGCACAGATACGCAGTATTTT.